This T cell receptor beta chain originates from a study of T-cell memory formation after mild COVID-19. One entry per CDR3 protein results from TCRdb running MiXCR on the 5' RACE reads. The table includes under 450,000 distinct CDR3 sequences, roughly 20% detected once. Trimming removed 0 bases from V and 3 bases from J, with 11 bases in between. In germline, CDR1 is SGHRS, CDR2 YFSETQ. CDR3 length: 15 amino acids. This clonotype was counted between two and nine times. The material sequenced was PBMCs or a T cell subset sorted from them (not recorded which). The chain carries TRBV5-1 and TRBJ2-3, with D perhaps being TRBD1 or TRBD2 (5 bases each). This receptor was obtained from a man between 18 and 29 years old who had mild COVID-19 (a few samples of this study predate the infection). Cell type and time point are not known. The CDR3 loop is CASSLVGVVTDTQYF. For the CDR3, the DNA is TGCGCCAGCAGCTTGGTGGGGGTTGTAACAGATACGCAGTATTTT.